The T cell receptor (beta chain) described here comes from a study of blood T cell repertoires in COVID-19. Study information: In each case, the material was cDNA or gDNA derived from T cells, B-cell-depleted T cells, or PBMCs.

Germline CDR1 and CDR2: SGHTA and FQGNSA. CDR3 length: 15 amino acids. V was cut by 1 base and J by 4 bases, with 13 bases left in between. Clones were read by immunoSEQ multiplex PCR, and TCRdb kept only the in-frame ones, dropping some. Counted here are under 100,000 clones, roughly four fifths occurring once; the ten biggest clones make up about 10%. This sequence joins TRBV7-2 and TRBJ1-1; tentatively, D is TRBD1 (5 bases). The clonotype was recovered from a man aged 60-69 years with acute or convalescent COVID-19. The specimen sequenced was peripheral blood. The CDR3 region is CASSLEHRFRTEAFF. CDR3 coding DNA: TGTGCCAGCAGCTTAGAGCACAGGTTTCGCACTGAAGCTTTCTTT.